This TCR beta chain derives from a study of technical replicates of blood from a handful of donors. J gave up 7 bases and V 0 bases, and 10 bases lay outside the gene matches. This CDR3 is 17 amino acids long. Germline V gene sequence: CDR1 MGHRA, CDR2 YSYEKL. Using immunoSEQ multiplex PCR, the repertoire was profiled, and TCRdb retains in-frame clones only, with some absent. The table includes about 66,000 clones, approximately 90% detected once. This clone was observed a few times. The specimen was T cells isolated from PBMCs. The sequence was collected from a human donor in good health. This sequence joins TRBV4-1 and TRBJ1-5, with 9 positions matching TRBD1. The DNA for the CDR3 is TGCGCCAGCAGCCAAGATCCACCGGGACAGGGACGACAGCCCCAGCATTTT. Translating gives CASSQDPPGQGRQPQHF.